The rows below give T cell receptor beta chains drawn from one sample of a study of blood T cell repertoires in COVID-19. The repertoire was sequenced with immunoSEQ multiplex PCR; TCRdb's copy has only in-frame clones and lacks some. In the table there are around 340,000 clones, 85% to 90% of which are singletons. Source material: PBMCs or T cells enriched from blood (not recorded which). The receptors come from a woman in her twenties or thirties who had been exposed to COVID-19. Both conserved end residues are part of each CDR3. Each record gives: clone size, V gene, D gene, J gene, CDR3 DNA, CDR3 protein. A D gene is named only where the DNA matches it firmly. Expanded clones are given a class, and other clones once, few, many or no size at all.

abundance: .
v_gene: TRBV7-9
d_gene: .
j_gene: TRBJ1-6
CDR3nt: TGTGCCAGCAGCGCAACGACAGTCCGTTCACCCCTCCACTTT
CDR3aa: CASSATTVRSPLHF

abundance: .
v_gene: TRBV28
d_gene: TRBD1
j_gene: TRBJ1-2
CDR3nt: TGTGCCAGCAGTCGAGTCGGGACAGGGCAAGACGGGGGCGGCTACACCTTC
CDR3aa: CASSRVGTGQDGGGYTF

abundance: .
v_gene: TRBV5-1
d_gene: .
j_gene: TRBJ1-6
CDR3nt: TGCGCCAGCAGCTTGGACGCACCAACGGGATATAATTCACCCCTCCACTTT
CDR3aa: CASSLDAPTGYNSPLHF

abundance: .
v_gene: TRBV11-2
d_gene: TRBD2
j_gene: TRBJ2-1
CDR3nt: TGTGCCAGCAGCTTCATGTCGACTAGCGGGAGTTTTGAGCAGTTCTTC
CDR3aa: CASSFMSTSGSFEQFF

abundance: .
v_gene: TRBV6-5
d_gene: TRBD1
j_gene: TRBJ1-1
CDR3nt: TGTGCCAGCACCACGACAGGGGCTGAAGCTTTCTTT
CDR3aa: CASTTTGAEAFF

abundance: .
v_gene: TRBV3-1/TRBV3-2
d_gene: TRBD2
j_gene: TRBJ2-3
CDR3nt: TGTGCCAGCAGCCAACCCTCGAGCGGGACCTACACAGATACGCAGTATTTT
CDR3aa: CASSQPSSGTYTDTQYF

abundance: once
v_gene: TRBV10-1
d_gene: TRBD1
j_gene: TRBJ1-5
CDR3nt: TGCGCCAGCAGTGAAAACGACAGGGGCGACTATCCCCAGCATTTT
CDR3aa: CASSENDRGDYPQHF

abundance: .
v_gene: TRBV9
d_gene: TRBD1
j_gene: TRBJ2-7
CDR3nt: TGTGCCAGCAGCCTTTCAGGGGGCGATGTAAACGAGCAGTACTTC
CDR3aa: CASSLSGGDVNEQYF

abundance: .
v_gene: TRBV3-1/TRBV3-2
d_gene: .
j_gene: TRBJ2-1
CDR3nt: TGTGCCAGCAGCCAAGAGGAAACAGGCTTCAATGAGCAGTTCTTC
CDR3aa: CASSQEETGFNEQFF

abundance: .
v_gene: TRBV4-1
d_gene: TRBD2
j_gene: TRBJ2-3
CDR3nt: TGCGCCAGCAGCCAAGAGGGACTAGCGAAACGAGATACGCAGTATTTT
CDR3aa: CASSQEGLAKRDTQYF

abundance: .
v_gene: TRBV24-1
d_gene: .
j_gene: TRBJ1-1
CDR3nt: TGTGCCACCAGTGATCCCGGGTCTGAGCCTGAAGCTTTCTTT
CDR3aa: CATSDPGSEPEAFF

abundance: .
v_gene: TRBV15
d_gene: TRBD1
j_gene: TRBJ1-2
CDR3nt: TGTGCCACCAGCAGACAGGGGGCGGATGGCTACACCTTC
CDR3aa: CATSRQGADGYTF

abundance: once
v_gene: TRBV28
d_gene: TRBD2
j_gene: TRBJ2-1
CDR3nt: TGTGCCAGCAACCTACTAGCGGGTGAGCAGTTCTTC
CDR3aa: CASNLLAGEQFF

abundance: .
v_gene: TRBV2
d_gene: TRBD1
j_gene: TRBJ2-7
CDR3nt: TGTGCCAGCAGCCTACAGGGGGCGCTGGACGAGCAGTACTTC
CDR3aa: CASSLQGALDEQYF

abundance: once
v_gene: TRBV3-1/TRBV3-2
d_gene: .
j_gene: TRBJ1-1
CDR3nt: TGTGCCAGCAGCCAATCGACCGGGACATTGAACACTGAAGCTTTCTTT
CDR3aa: CASSQSTGTLNTEAFF

abundance: once
v_gene: TRBV10-3
d_gene: .
j_gene: TRBJ1-2
CDR3nt: TGTGCCATCACAGGGGTCCTTAACTATGGCTACACCTTC
CDR3aa: CAITGVLNYGYTF

abundance: .
v_gene: TRBV19
d_gene: TRBD1
j_gene: TRBJ1-5
CDR3nt: TGTGCCAGTAGGCTGGACAGGTTTAACAATCAGCCCCAGCATTTT
CDR3aa: CASRLDRFNNQPQHF

abundance: .
v_gene: TRBV9
d_gene: .
j_gene: TRBJ2-5
CDR3nt: TGTGCCAGCAGCGTAGGTTTAGGACAACCGTTCCAAGAGACCCAGTACTTC
CDR3aa: CASSVGLGQPFQETQYF

abundance: .
v_gene: TRBV28
d_gene: .
j_gene: TRBJ1-2
CDR3nt: TGTGCCAGTGGAGGTCGGGGTTCGGCGGGTGGCTACACCTTC
CDR3aa: CASGGRGSAGGYTF

abundance: .
v_gene: TRBV4-2
d_gene: TRBD2
j_gene: TRBJ2-7
CDR3nt: TGTGCCAGCAGCCCCGGGGGACTAGCGGGCCACGAGCAGTACTTC
CDR3aa: CASSPGGLAGHEQYF

abundance: .
v_gene: TRBV23-1
d_gene: .
j_gene: TRBJ1-1
CDR3nt: TGCGCCAGCAGGAAGGGGGCTGAAGCTTTCTTT
CDR3aa: CASRKGAEAFF

abundance: once
v_gene: TRBV10-2
d_gene: .
j_gene: TRBJ2-5
CDR3nt: TGCGCCAGCGTCTCTAGCGAGACACAAGAGACCCAGTACTTC
CDR3aa: CASVSSETQETQYF

abundance: .
v_gene: TRBV5-6
d_gene: .
j_gene: TRBJ2-2
CDR3nt: TGTGCCAGCAGCTCGCTGACTGGGAACACCGGGGAGCTGTTTTTT
CDR3aa: CASSSLTGNTGELFF

abundance: .
v_gene: TRBV9
d_gene: .
j_gene: TRBJ2-1
CDR3nt: TGTGCCAGCAGCCTGCTAGGGGACTCCTACAATGAGCAGTTCTTC
CDR3aa: CASSLLGDSYNEQFF

abundance: .
v_gene: TRBV28
d_gene: TRBD2
j_gene: TRBJ2-1
CDR3nt: TGTGCCAGCAGTTTGATATCGGGACTAGCGGCCTACAATGAGCAGTTCTTC
CDR3aa: CASSLISGLAAYNEQFF

abundance: .
v_gene: TRBV15
d_gene: .
j_gene: TRBJ1-2
CDR3nt: TGTGCCACCAGCAGAGGACCGGGACTCCTCCCTGGGAGCTATGGCTACACCTTC
CDR3aa: CATSRGPGLLPGSYGYTF

abundance: .
v_gene: TRBV27
d_gene: TRBD2
j_gene: TRBJ2-1
CDR3nt: TGTGCCAGCAGTAGGAGCGGGAGTCCACCCAATGAGCAGTTCTTC
CDR3aa: CASSRSGSPPNEQFF

abundance: .
v_gene: TRBV19
d_gene: TRBD1
j_gene: TRBJ2-3
CDR3nt: TGTGCCAGCGCGTCGACAGGGTGGGGAGATACGCAGTATTTT
CDR3aa: CASASTGWGDTQYF

abundance: .
v_gene: TRBV30
d_gene: .
j_gene: TRBJ2-7
CDR3nt: TGTGCCTGGGGAGGGACTCGGGAGCAGTACTTC
CDR3aa: CAWGGTREQYF

abundance: .
v_gene: TRBV7-9
d_gene: TRBD1
j_gene: TRBJ2-7
CDR3nt: TGTGCCAGCAGCAAACCGGGACAGGGGGCCGGCGAGCAGTACTTC
CDR3aa: CASSKPGQGAGEQYF

abundance: .
v_gene: TRBV19
d_gene: .
j_gene: TRBJ2-2
CDR3nt: TGTGCCAGTAGTCCGCAGGGGAATACCGGGGAGCTGTTTTTT
CDR3aa: CASSPQGNTGELFF

abundance: .
v_gene: TRBV7-2
d_gene: TRBD1
j_gene: TRBJ1-4
CDR3nt: TGTGCCAGCAGCTTGGACAGGGCAACTAATGAAAAACTGTTTTTT
CDR3aa: CASSLDRATNEKLFF

abundance: .
v_gene: TRBV28
d_gene: .
j_gene: TRBJ1-1
CDR3nt: TGTGCCAGCAGTTCAGGGCCTGCCAGGGCTTTCTTT
CDR3aa: CASSSGPARAFF

abundance: .
v_gene: TRBV6-5
d_gene: .
j_gene: TRBJ1-2
CDR3nt: TGTGCCAGCAGTTCCCAGGCTAACTATGGCTACACCTTC
CDR3aa: CASSSQANYGYTF

abundance: few
v_gene: TRBV4-2
d_gene: TRBD1
j_gene: TRBJ2-3
CDR3nt: TGTGCCAGCAGCCAAGAAATGAGGGGGCCAGATACGCAGTATTTT
CDR3aa: CASSQEMRGPDTQYF

abundance: .
v_gene: TRBV29-1
d_gene: .
j_gene: TRBJ1-4
CDR3nt: TGCAGCGTTGGTAGATCAACTAATGAAAAACTGTTTTTT
CDR3aa: CSVGRSTNEKLFF

abundance: .
v_gene: TRBV5-4
d_gene: .
j_gene: TRBJ2-5
CDR3nt: TGTGCCAGCAGCTTGCCGGGGGAGACCCAGTACTTC
CDR3aa: CASSLPGETQYF

abundance: .
v_gene: TRBV7-2
d_gene: TRBD2
j_gene: TRBJ2-7
CDR3nt: TGTGCCAGTGGGACTAGCGCATACGAGCAGTACTTC
CDR3aa: CASGTSAYEQYF

abundance: few
v_gene: TRBV27
d_gene: TRBD2
j_gene: TRBJ2-7
CDR3nt: TGTGCCAGCAGTCCTTATAGCGGGACCCACGAGCAGTACTTC
CDR3aa: CASSPYSGTHEQYF

abundance: .
v_gene: TRBV14
d_gene: .
j_gene: TRBJ2-4
CDR3nt: TGTGCCAGCAGCCCTACTTCGGGACACGGAAACATTCAGTACTTC
CDR3aa: CASSPTSGHGNIQYF

abundance: .
v_gene: TRBV28
d_gene: .
j_gene: TRBJ2-3
CDR3nt: TGTGCCAGCAGTCCCTACGAAACAGATACGCAGTATTTT
CDR3aa: CASSPYETDTQYF

abundance: .
v_gene: TRBV6-5
d_gene: TRBD1
j_gene: TRBJ1-4
CDR3nt: TGTGCCAGCAGAAAGGACAGGGGGAAGGAAAAACTGTTTTTT
CDR3aa: CASRKDRGKEKLFF

abundance: once
v_gene: TRBV7-9
d_gene: .
j_gene: TRBJ1-2
CDR3nt: TGTGCCAGCAGCTTAACAGACAGTAACTATGGCTACACCTTC
CDR3aa: CASSLTDSNYGYTF

abundance: .
v_gene: TRBV2
d_gene: .
j_gene: TRBJ1-5
CDR3nt: TGTGCCAGCATGTCCCAAGGAGGAGGCAATCAGCCCCAGCATTTT
CDR3aa: CASMSQGGGNQPQHF

abundance: .
v_gene: TRBV28
d_gene: .
j_gene: TRBJ2-5
CDR3nt: TGTGCCAGCAGTTTATGGTACAGGGCCCAAGAGACCCAGTACTTC
CDR3aa: CASSLWYRAQETQYF

abundance: .
v_gene: TRBV5-8
d_gene: .
j_gene: TRBJ2-1
CDR3nt: TGTGCCAGCAGCTTGTACAGGTTACGCTCCTACAATGAGCAGTTCTTC
CDR3aa: CASSLYRLRSYNEQFF

abundance: .
v_gene: TRBV6-1
d_gene: .
j_gene: TRBJ2-7
CDR3nt: TGTGCCAGCAGTGAACGTAGCGGCCTGTCCTACGAGCAGTACTTC
CDR3aa: CASSERSGLSYEQYF